This is a list of T cell receptor beta chains from one sample in a study of CD8+CD57+ T cells in acquired aplastic anemia. TCRdb analysed the reads with MiXCR anew, one entry per CDR3 protein. The repertoire holds about 270,000 distinct CDR3 sequences, with about 56% as singletons. The sequencing sample was made of sorted CD4+, CD8+, or CD8+CD57+ T cells (not recorded which) from PBMCs. These TCRs come from a human donor with severe aplastic anemia or a healthy control (not recorded which). Both conserved end residues are part of each CDR3. The D gene is left open where the match is weak. Clone sizes are given selectively: once, few, many, or a class where the clone is expanded.

>NA|TRBJ1-6|15|NA|TRBV7-9
CASSIDSSYNSPLHF
TGTGCCAGCAGCATAGACAGCTCCTATAATTCACCCCTCCACTTT
>NA|TRBJ1-5|12|NA|TRBV25-1
CASKWGHQPQHF
TGTGCCAGCAAGTGGGGTCATCAGCCCCAGCATTTT
>TRBD1|TRBJ2-1|12|NA|TRBV7-9
CASSLDRTEQFF
TGTGCCAGCAGCCTGGACAGGACTGAGCAGTTCTTC
>NA|TRBJ2-3|14|NA|TRBV24-1
CATSDVRGSDTQYF
TGTGCCACCAGTGACGTGAGAGGGTCAGATACGCAGTATTTT
>NA|TRBJ2-2|16|few|TRBV20-1
CSARATPSSDTGELFF
TGCAGTGCTAGAGCCACGCCCAGCAGCGACACCGGGGAGCTGTTTTTT
>NA|TRBJ1-5|15|NA|TRBV2
CASSRDGNSNQPQHF
TGTGCCAGCAGTCGGGACGGGAATAGCAATCAGCCCCAGCATTTT
>NA|TRBJ1-6|14|NA|TRBV10-3
CAIRGPGGNSPLHF
TGTGCCATTCGCGGGCCGGGGGGGAATTCACCCCTCCACTTT
>NA|TRBJ1-4|12|NA|TRBV5-1
CASRGQNEKLFF
TGCGCCTCACGGGGGCAGAATGAAAAACTGTTTTTT
>NA|TRBJ2-2|12|few|TRBV29-1
CSVEKGHGELFF
TGCAGCGTTGAAAAGGGGCACGGGGAGCTGTTTTTT
>NA|TRBJ2-3|14|NA|TRBV20-1
CSARDTGVKDTQYF
TGCAGTGCTAGAGATACGGGAGTAAAGGATACGCAGTATTTT
>TRBD2|TRBJ2-2|11|many|TRBV2
CARGGAGELFF
TGTGCCCGCGGGGGGGCCGGGGAGCTGTTTTTT
>TRBD2|TRBJ2-7|15|few|TRBV7-6
CASTVGGGSSYEQYF
TGTGCCAGCACGGTTGGGGGGGGGAGCTCCTACGAGCAGTACTTC
>TRBD1|TRBJ1-1|13|few|TRBV29-1
CSVRDRGASEAFF
TGCAGCGTTAGGGACAGGGGGGCGAGTGAAGCTTTCTTT
>NA|TRBJ1-6|14|many|TRBV3-1
CASSQDHQGRPLHF
TGTGCCAGCAGCCAAGATCATCAGGGAAGACCCCTCCACTTT
>NA|TRBJ2-7|14|NA|TRBV25-1
CTSRDPRRAQEQYF
TGTACCAGCAGAGACCCAAGAAGGGCACAAGAGCAGTACTTC
>NA|TRBJ2-2|14|many|TRBV24-1
CATSDRQNTGELFF
TGTGCCACCAGTGACCGACAGAACACCGGGGAGCTGTTTTTT
>TRBD1|TRBJ2-5|14|few|TRBV25-1
CASSLRDSRETQYF
TGTGCCAGCAGTCTACGGGACAGTAGAGAGACCCAGTACTTC
>NA|TRBJ2-3|17|many|TRBV7-9
CASSSPPARLHTDTQYF
TGTGCCAGCAGCTCCCCTCCCGCAAGGCTCCACACAGATACGCAGTATTTT
>TRBD2|TRBJ2-1|16|NA|TRBV20-1
CSASGLAGDGYNEQFF
TGCAGTGCTAGTGGGCTTGCGGGAGATGGGTACAATGAGCAGTTCTTC
>TRBD1|TRBJ2-1|13|many|TRBV18
CASSSTGDNEQFF
TGTGCCAGCTCATCGACAGGGGACAATGAGCAGTTCTTC
>TRBD2|TRBJ2-5|15|NA|TRBV7-2
CASSLYSGVQETQYF
TGTGCCAGCAGCTTATACAGCGGGGTCCAAGAGACCCAGTACTTC
>TRBD1|TRBJ1-5|14|NA|TRBV28
CASSLDRGTQPQHF
TGTGCCAGCAGTCTTGACAGGGGAACGCAGCCCCAGCATTTT
>NA|TRBJ1-4|15|many|TRBV20-1
CSARDLDGPNEKLFF
TGCAGTGCTAGAGATCTGGACGGACCTAATGAAAAACTGTTTTTT
>NA|TRBJ2-7|12|NA|TRBV20-1
CSASGQVYEQYF
TGCAGTGCTAGCGGTCAGGTCTACGAGCAGTACTTC
>TRBD2|TRBJ2-5|16|many|TRBV5-1
CASSPVPGAGGETQYF
TGCGCCAGCAGCCCCGTCCCAGGGGCGGGAGGGGAGACCCAGTACTTC
>NA|TRBJ1-6|14|many|TRBV18
CASSPLSDGSPLHF
TGTGCCAGCTCACCATTATCAGACGGGTCACCCCTCCACTTT
>NA|TRBJ2-7|13|NA|TRBV2
CASSPGDMGEQYF
TGTGCCAGCAGTCCAGGGGATATGGGCGAGCAGTACTTC
>NA|TRBJ1-1|13|many|TRBV6-1
CASSEGDLRKAFF
TGTGCCAGCAGTGAAGGGGACCTACGGAAAGCTTTCTTT
>NA|TRBJ2-5|14|NA|TRBV5-4
CASSRPDSQETQYF
TGTGCCAGCAGCCGCCCGGACAGTCAAGAGACCCAGTACTTC
>NA|TRBJ1-3|16|NA|TRBV7-2
CASSSLMLTSGNTIYF
TGTGCCAGCAGCTCTTTGATGCTCACTTCTGGAAACACCATATATTTT
>NA|TRBJ2-6|15|once|TRBV19
CASKSLTTLANVLTF
TGTGCCAGTAAATCTCTAACGACCTTGGCCAACGTCCTGACTTTC
>TRBD2|TRBJ2-3|13|many|TRBV6-5
CASSYLAGAHQYF
TGTGCCAGCAGTTATCTAGCGGGGGCCCATCAGTATTTT
>TRBD1|TRBJ2-1|15|NA|TRBV4-2
CASSSIGTGNNEQFF
TGTGCCAGCAGCTCGATCGGGACAGGCAACAATGAGCAGTTCTTC
>NA|TRBJ2-7|12|NA|TRBV10-3
CASGSRGYEQYF
TGTGCCTCCGGGTCTAGGGGCTACGAGCAGTACTTC
>TRBD2|TRBJ2-5|17|few|TRBV2
CASSEPWTSGGQETQYF
TGTGCCAGCAGTGAACCTTGGACTAGCGGCGGACAAGAGACCCAGTACTTC
>NA|TRBJ2-1|11|NA|TRBV24-1
CATGPYNEQFF
TGTGCCACCGGTCCCTACAATGAGCAGTTCTTC
>NA|TRBJ2-3|14|many|TRBV5-1
CASSLAGLGDTQYF
TGCGCCAGCAGCTTGGCCGGTTTGGGGGATACGCAGTATTTT
>TRBD1|TRBJ2-7|14|NA|TRBV5-1
CASSLRGQGSEQYF
TGCGCCAGCAGCTTGAGGGGACAGGGTTCCGAGCAGTACTTC
>TRBD1|TRBJ2-3|15|few|TRBV5-1
CASSLRTGGTDTQYF
TGCGCCAGCAGCCTGAGGACAGGGGGCACAGATACGCAGTATTTT
>NA|TRBJ1-2|13|NA|TRBV29-1
CSVWDTENYGYTF
TGCAGCGTTTGGGACACCGAAAACTATGGCTACACCTTC
>NA|TRBJ2-7|12|NA|TRBV20-1
CSAMTDSYEQYF
TGCAGTGCTATGACAGACTCCTACGAGCAGTACTTC
>NA|TRBJ1-5|13|few|TRBV7-3
CASSLTHGQPQHF
TGTGCCAGCAGCTTAACTCACGGTCAGCCCCAGCATTTT
>NA|TRBJ1-2|15|NA|TRBV7-9
CASSPEVTRTGGYTF
TGTGCCAGCAGCCCCGAAGTGACGCGGACGGGCGGCTACACCTTC
>TRBD2|TRBJ2-1|16|NA|TRBV15
CATSSSGGGPGNEQFF
TGTGCCACCAGCAGCTCCGGCGGGGGGCCGGGCAATGAGCAGTTCTTC
>NA|TRBJ2-1|13|few|TRBV29-1
CSVDSGYYNEQFF
TGCAGCGTTGATTCGGGATACTACAATGAGCAGTTCTTC
>TRBD1|TRBJ1-5|14|few|TRBV9
CASSAGQGWQPQHF
TGTGCCAGCAGCGCTGGACAGGGGTGGCAGCCCCAGCATTTT
>NA|TRBJ1-2|13|NA|TRBV27
CASSFTKSYGYTF
TGTGCCAGCAGTTTTACTAAATCCTATGGCTACACCTTC
>NA|TRBJ2-1|14|NA|TRBV24-1
CATAETGSGNEQFF
TGTGCCACCGCCGAAACAGGGTCAGGCAATGAGCAGTTCTTC
>NA|TRBJ1-6|13|once|TRBV12-3/TRBV12-4
CASGPGSGGPLHF
TGTGCTAGTGGTCCCGGGTCGGGTGGCCCCCTCCACTTT
>TRBD2|TRBJ2-5|17|few|TRBV19
CASSIALAGVKGETQYF
TGTGCCAGTAGTATAGCACTAGCGGGGGTGAAGGGAGAGACCCAGTACTTC
>TRBD1|TRBJ1-2|17|NA|TRBV5-6
CASSSPGQEIGNYGYTF
TGTGCCAGCAGCTCACCGGGACAGGAAATCGGTAACTATGGCTACACCTTC
>TRBD1|TRBJ1-6|17|NA|TRBV7-3
CASSLTGDREDNSPLHF
TGTGCCAGCAGCTTAACGGGAGACAGGGAAGATAATTCACCCCTCCACTTT
>NA|TRBJ2-3|13|NA|TRBV5-1
CASSLVMADTQYF
TGCGCCAGCAGCTTGGTGATGGCAGATACGCAGTATTTT